Listed below are T cell receptor beta chains from one sample, sequenced in a study of OX40 agonist ivuxolimab in advanced cancers. The table came from immunoSEQ multiplex PCR; TCRdb's copy has only in-frame clones and leaves some out. The sample contains some 34,000 clones, roughly 80% of which appear only once. The sample in question was CD4+ or CD8+ T cells sorted from blood, obtained in a trial of the OX40 agonist ivuxolimab. Receptor source: an adult with an advanced solid tumor such as melanoma, head and neck, liver or kidney cancer. Both conserved end residues are trimmed from each CDR3.

TRBV5-1,TRBJ1-5,12,ASSLFVGAQPQH
TRBV27,TRBJ2-7,12,ASTRGGSLDEQY
TRBV28,TRBJ2-1,13,ASTPGTSGYNEQF
TRBV5-4,TRBJ2-2,13,ASSTGQGDTGELF
TRBV27,TRBJ1-2,16,ASSLLSGAKSKNYGYT
TRBV27,TRBJ1-5,13,ASSPRDYSNQPQH
TRBV18,TRBJ2-3,14,ASSPREVFLTDTQY
TRBV28,TRBJ1-1,12,ASSVYRVNTEAF
TRBV9,TRBJ2-7,10,ASSNRDHEQY
TRBV27,TRBJ2-1,13,ASSLGYLTLNEQF
TRBV18,TRBJ2-7,15,ASSPSDSGGVPHEQY
TRBV4-1,TRBJ2-3,14,ASSPSLAGEIDTQY
TRBV21-1,TRBJ1-3,14,ASGGTERFSGNTIY
TRBV25-1,TRBJ1-2,10,ASRGDSYGYT
TRBV21-1,TRBJ1-5,10,ASSATRQPQH
TRBV11-2,TRBJ1-5,12,ASSRGTGGQPQH
TRBV29-1,TRBJ2-1,11,SVAFSGSHEQF
TRBV7-9,TRBJ2-1,14,ASSLDSAMLWDEQF
TRBV28,TRBJ2-7,14,ASSLPTARTRHEQY
TRBV7-8,TRBJ2-2,13,ASSLVISVTGELF
TRBV5-1,TRBJ2-1,15,ASSLALEGLAGVEQF
TRBV27,TRBJ2-2,13,ASSLYGGNTGELF